This T cell receptor beta chain was sequenced in a study of T cells after yellow fever vaccination. Looking at the study overall: SMART-Seq v4 Ultra Low Input handled preparation of low-cell-number fractions.

In its sample, this clonotype was seen many times. Its antigen is still unknown. Study outcomes and limitations: Secondary responses were weaker yet peaked faster, day 5 versus 15.

Generation of TCR cDNA used 5'RACE template switching (which added a universal primer site and UMIs). MiXCR, run by TCRdb on the 5' RACE reads, gives a single entry per CDR3 protein. The sample has about 320,000 distinct CDR3 sequences; around 4.5% are singletons. This specimen was PBMCs, taken 15 days after the yellow fever booster vaccination. This clonotype originated in a man aged 18 to 29 who received the YFV17D yellow fever vaccine.

This CDR3 is CASSSGTSGGGDTQYF. The CDR3 DNA follows: TGCGCCAGCAGCTCCGGGACTAGCGGGGGCGGTGATACGCAGTATTTT. This chain uses TRBV5-1 with TRBJ2-3; TRBD2 agrees at 14 bases. The germline CDR1 and CDR2 sequences are SGHRS and YFSETQ. Germline trimming cut 3 bases from V and 6 bases from J; bases unmatched to any gene: 6. CDR3 length: 16 amino acids.